This TCR beta chain was sequenced for a study of OX40 agonist ivuxolimab in advanced cancers. As for the study in general: Past anti-PD-1, anti-PD-L1 or anti-CTLA-4 therapy was accepted, and 40% had received some.

This clone was found once. Only in-frame clones appear in the TCRdb table, and some are missing; sequencing was by immunoSEQ multiplex PCR. The table includes tens of thousands of clones, about 94% detected once. Germline trimming cut 3 bases from V and 4 bases from J; bases unmatched to any gene: 11. The CDR3 sequence is 17 residues long. Germline CDR1 and CDR2: SEHNR and FQNEAQ (reference sequence). The TCR was taken from an adult with an advanced solid tumor such as melanoma, head and neck, liver or kidney cancer. J is TRBJ1-4 and V is TRBV7-9, with 7 bases aligning to TRBD1. The input for sequencing was CD4+ or CD8+ T cells sorted from blood, taken in a trial of the OX40 agonist ivuxolimab. CDR3 protein: CASSFLSGQAYNEKLFF. In DNA form, the CDR3 reads TGTGCCAGCAGCTTCCTTTCCGGACAGGCCTATAATGAAAAACTGTTTTTT. Full variable domain (missing parts from reference TRBV7-9 and TRBJ1-4): DTGVSQNPRHKITKRGQNVTFRCDPISEHNRLYWYRQTLGQGPEFLTYFQNEAQLEKSRLLSDRFSAERPKGSFSTLEIQRTEQGDSAMYLCASSFLSGQAYNEKLFFGSGTQLSVL.